The rows below give T cell receptor beta chains drawn from one sample of a study of vaccination and CD4 T cells after COVID-19. Using its own MiXCR run on the PCR reads, TCRdb lists one record per CDR3 protein. The sample includes fewer than 15,000 distinct CDR3 sequences, more than 50% of them seen just once. Their antigens remain unidentified. Sequencing was performed on cultured CD4+ T cells from blood, taken after SARS-CoV-2 vaccination. Source of these receptors: a human donor with COVID-19. CDR3s include the opening cysteine and the closing phenylalanine or tryptophan. Each record gives: V gene, clone size, J gene, D gene, CDR3 protein, CDR3 DNA. The D gene is left open where the match is weak. Size is omitted from some rows. Given values are once, few, many or a class for expanded clones.

V gene: TRBV15; clone size: .; J gene: TRBJ1-1; D gene: TRBD1; CDR3 protein: CATSRGRTGTGGITEAFF; CDR3 DNA: TGTGCCACCAGCAGGGGGCGAACCGGGACAGGGGGCATCACTGAAGCTTTCTTT
V gene: TRBV10-3; clone size: few; J gene: TRBJ1-6; D gene: .; CDR3 protein: CAISEPSEESPLHF; CDR3 DNA: TGTGCCATCAGTGAACCCTCTGAGGAGTCACCCCTCCACTTT
V gene: TRBV20-1; clone size: .; J gene: TRBJ2-6; D gene: .; CDR3 protein: CSAEAAGPLSGANVLTF; CDR3 DNA: TGCAGTGCAGAGGCGGCAGGCCCCCTCTCTGGGGCCAACGTCCTGACTTTC
V gene: TRBV20-1; clone size: once; J gene: TRBJ2-2; D gene: TRBD2; CDR3 protein: CSARVSGRTGELFF; CDR3 DNA: TGCAGTGCTAGAGTTAGCGGGCGGACCGGGGAGCTGTTTTTT
V gene: TRBV7-7; clone size: .; J gene: TRBJ2-7; D gene: TRBD1; CDR3 protein: CASSLGTEPSYEQYF; CDR3 DNA: TGTGCTAGCAGCTTAGGGACAGAGCCCTCCTACGAGCAGTACTTC
V gene: TRBV5-1; clone size: .; J gene: TRBJ2-7; D gene: .; CDR3 protein: CASSLGVGGYEQYF; CDR3 DNA: TGCGCCAGCAGCTTGGGGGTAGGTGGCTACGAGCAGTACTTC
V gene: TRBV20-1; clone size: .; J gene: TRBJ2-7; D gene: TRBD1; CDR3 protein: CSAVSRDRYNEQYF; CDR3 DNA: TGCAGTGCTGTAAGCCGGGACAGGTATAACGAGCAGTACTTC
V gene: TRBV5-8; clone size: once; J gene: TRBJ1-6; D gene: .; CDR3 protein: CASSLLQAGNSPLHF; CDR3 DNA: TGTGCCAGCAGCTTGTTGCAGGCGGGGAATTCACCCCTCCACTTT
V gene: TRBV2; clone size: few; J gene: TRBJ1-5; D gene: .; CDR3 protein: CASSRDQPQHF; CDR3 DNA: TGTGCCAGCAGCCGCGATCAGCCCCAGCATTTT
V gene: TRBV7-8; clone size: few; J gene: TRBJ1-6; D gene: .; CDR3 protein: CASSLYPGENSPLHF; CDR3 DNA: TGTGCCAGCAGCTTATATCCAGGGGAGAATTCACCCCTCCACTTT
V gene: TRBV20-1; clone size: .; J gene: TRBJ2-7; D gene: .; CDR3 protein: CSGTAAEGYEQYF; CDR3 DNA: TGCAGTGGTACGGCAGCGGAGGGGTACGAGCAGTACTTC
V gene: TRBV27; clone size: .; J gene: TRBJ2-7; D gene: .; CDR3 protein: CASSPPGPSYEQYF; CDR3 DNA: TGTGCCAGCAGTCCTCCGGGTCCTTCCTACGAGCAGTACTTC
V gene: TRBV5-1; clone size: .; J gene: TRBJ2-1; D gene: TRBD1; CDR3 protein: CAIRRTGGSDEQFF; CDR3 DNA: TGCGCCATAAGGAGGACAGGGGGAAGCGATGAGCAGTTCTTC
V gene: TRBV11-2; clone size: .; J gene: TRBJ2-7; D gene: TRBD1; CDR3 protein: CASSRPGQGYEQYF; CDR3 DNA: TGTGCCAGCAGCCGACCGGGACAGGGTTACGAGCAGTACTTC
V gene: TRBV27; clone size: .; J gene: TRBJ1-1; D gene: TRBD1; CDR3 protein: CASSFTGAEAFF; CDR3 DNA: TGTGCCAGCAGTTTTACAGGGGCTGAAGCTTTCTTT
V gene: TRBV5-1; clone size: .; J gene: TRBJ2-1; D gene: TRBD2; CDR3 protein: CASSTSGGKGQFF; CDR3 DNA: TGCGCCAGCAGCACTAGCGGGGGAAAAGGGCAGTTCTTC
V gene: TRBV24-1; clone size: few; J gene: TRBJ1-5; D gene: TRBD1; CDR3 protein: CATSEGQDNQPQHF; CDR3 DNA: TGTGCCACCAGTGAAGGACAGGATAATCAGCCCCAGCATTTT
V gene: TRBV20-1; clone size: .; J gene: TRBJ2-1; D gene: .; CDR3 protein: CSGTGQLAAAYNEQFF; CDR3 DNA: TGCAGTGGTACAGGGCAACTTGCCGCGGCATACAATGAGCAGTTCTTC
V gene: TRBV20-1; clone size: .; J gene: TRBJ2-7; D gene: .; CDR3 protein: CSASGTGAYEQYF; CDR3 DNA: TGCAGTGCTTCCGGGACCGGTGCCTACGAGCAGTACTTC
V gene: TRBV6-1; clone size: .; J gene: TRBJ1-6; D gene: .; CDR3 protein: CASRHLLGGQGSPLHF; CDR3 DNA: TGTGCCAGCAGACACCTCCTGGGAGGTCAAGGGTCACCCCTCCACTTT
V gene: TRBV6-1; clone size: .; J gene: TRBJ2-3; D gene: .; CDR3 protein: CASRHTDTQYF; CDR3 DNA: TGTGCCAGCAGACACACAGATACGCAGTATTTT
V gene: TRBV6-1; clone size: few; J gene: TRBJ1-2; D gene: .; CDR3 protein: CASRRTSTFHYNYGYTF; CDR3 DNA: TGTGCCAGCAGGCGGACTTCCACATTCCACTACAACTATGGCTACACCTTC
V gene: TRBV20-1; clone size: few; J gene: TRBJ2-7; D gene: TRBD1; CDR3 protein: CSASGTGQGRAYEQYF; CDR3 DNA: TGCAGTGCTAGCGGGACAGGGCAGGGGAGGGCCTACGAGCAGTACTTC
V gene: TRBV19; clone size: .; J gene: TRBJ2-5; D gene: .; CDR3 protein: CASSIGGAGETQYF; CDR3 DNA: TGTGCCAGTAGTATTGGGGGGGCCGGGGAGACCCAGTACTTC
V gene: TRBV15; clone size: few; J gene: TRBJ1-2; D gene: .; CDR3 protein: CATSRDNGNYGYTF; CDR3 DNA: TGTGCCACCAGCAGAGATAACGGTAACTATGGCTACACCTTC
V gene: TRBV7-2; clone size: few; J gene: TRBJ1-2; D gene: TRBD1; CDR3 protein: CASSPRTGESYGYTF; CDR3 DNA: TGTGCCAGCAGCCCTAGGACAGGGGAGAGCTATGGCTACACCTTC
V gene: TRBV2; clone size: few; J gene: TRBJ2-5; D gene: .; CDR3 protein: CASSVIGVETQYF; CDR3 DNA: TGTGCCAGCAGTGTGATAGGGGTGGAGACCCAGTACTTC
V gene: TRBV20-1; clone size: .; J gene: TRBJ2-3; D gene: .; CDR3 protein: CSARDSITDTQYF; CDR3 DNA: TGCAGTGCTAGAGATTCGATCACAGATACGCAGTATTTT
V gene: TRBV20-1; clone size: .; J gene: TRBJ1-6; D gene: .; CDR3 protein: CSARHNEWGASSPLHF; CDR3 DNA: TGCAGTGCTAGACACAATGAATGGGGGGCGAGCTCACCCCTCCACTTT
V gene: TRBV5-1; clone size: .; J gene: TRBJ2-7; D gene: TRBD1; CDR3 protein: CASSVSLGGGEQYF; CDR3 DNA: TGCGCCAGCAGCGTGTCGTTAGGGGGCGGCGAGCAGTACTTC
V gene: TRBV20-1; clone size: .; J gene: TRBJ2-1; D gene: .; CDR3 protein: CSASLTRGASSYNEQFF; CDR3 DNA: TGCAGTGCTAGTCTCACACGGGGGGCGAGCTCCTACAATGAGCAGTTCTTC
V gene: TRBV7-2; clone size: few; J gene: TRBJ2-5; D gene: .; CDR3 protein: CASTPGIRETQYF; CDR3 DNA: TGTGCCAGCACCCCAGGGATCCGAGAGACCCAGTACTTC
V gene: TRBV4-1; clone size: .; J gene: TRBJ1-5; D gene: .; CDR3 protein: CPSSQDWGAGNQPQHF; CDR3 DNA: TGCCCCAGCAGCCAAGACTGGGGCGCAGGCAATCAGCCCCAGCATTTT
V gene: TRBV20-1; clone size: few; J gene: TRBJ1-5; D gene: .; CDR3 protein: CSAYGHDINQPQHF; CDR3 DNA: TGCAGTGCGTACGGACACGATATTAATCAGCCCCAGCATTTT
V gene: TRBV24-1; clone size: .; J gene: TRBJ2-3; D gene: .; CDR3 protein: CATRTTDTQYF; CDR3 DNA: TGTGCCACCAGAACCACAGATACGCAGTATTTT
V gene: TRBV5-4; clone size: .; J gene: TRBJ2-7; D gene: .; CDR3 protein: CASSLQGGFSYEQYF; CDR3 DNA: TGTGCCAGCAGCTTGCAAGGGGGTTTCTCCTACGAGCAGTACTTC
V gene: TRBV15; clone size: .; J gene: TRBJ2-3; D gene: .; CDR3 protein: CATSSEKQRTDTQYF; CDR3 DNA: TGTGCCACCAGCAGTGAAAAACAGAGGACAGATACGCAGTATTTT
V gene: TRBV30; clone size: medium-sized; J gene: TRBJ2-7; D gene: TRBD1; CDR3 protein: CAWDRDSYEQYF; CDR3 DNA: TGTGCCTGGGACAGGGACTCCTACGAGCAGTACTTC
V gene: TRBV20-1; clone size: .; J gene: TRBJ2-1; D gene: TRBD2; CDR3 protein: CSARDPGTRNEQFF; CDR3 DNA: TGCAGTGCTAGAGATCCAGGGACTAGAAATGAGCAGTTCTTC
V gene: TRBV28; clone size: .; J gene: TRBJ1-5; D gene: .; CDR3 protein: CASSIIEGGNQPQHF; CDR3 DNA: TGTGCCAGCAGTATCATCGAGGGGGGCAATCAGCCCCAGCATTTT
V gene: TRBV20-1; clone size: large; J gene: TRBJ1-1; D gene: TRBD1; CDR3 protein: CRGGTGVGTEAFF; CDR3 DNA: TGCAGGGGGGGGACAGGGGTTGGCACTGAAGCTTTCTTT
V gene: TRBV20-1; clone size: .; J gene: TRBJ2-5; D gene: TRBD2; CDR3 protein: CSAESNGLAGQETQYF; CDR3 DNA: TGCAGTGCCGAATCCAACGGACTAGCGGGCCAAGAGACCCAGTACTTC
V gene: TRBV6-5; clone size: .; J gene: TRBJ1-5; D gene: TRBD1; CDR3 protein: CASSYSRGLSQLQHF; CDR3 DNA: TGTGCCAGCAGTTACTCCAGGGGGCTCAGTCAGCTCCAGCATTTT
V gene: TRBV20-1; clone size: .; J gene: TRBJ2-1; D gene: .; CDR3 protein: CSARGLSEGGYNEQFF; CDR3 DNA: TGCAGTGCTAGAGGACTCTCGGAGGGGGGCTACAATGAGCAGTTCTTC
V gene: TRBV19; clone size: .; J gene: TRBJ2-6; D gene: .; CDR3 protein: CASSTGTGANVLTF; CDR3 DNA: TGTGCCAGTAGTACGGGGACGGGGGCCAACGTCCTGACTTTC
V gene: TRBV28; clone size: once; J gene: TRBJ1-5; D gene: TRBD1; CDR3 protein: CASIRGTGVQPQHF; CDR3 DNA: TGTGCCAGCATCCGAGGGACAGGGGTTCAGCCCCAGCATTTT
V gene: TRBV6-1; clone size: .; J gene: TRBJ1-6; D gene: TRBD1; CDR3 protein: CASSRRTGSYNSPLHF; CDR3 DNA: TGTGCCAGCAGTAGAAGGACAGGCTCCTATAATTCACCCCTCCACTTT
V gene: TRBV20-1; clone size: .; J gene: TRBJ1-5; D gene: .; CDR3 protein: CSARGGGGAGNQPQHF; CDR3 DNA: TGCAGTGCTAGAGGTGGTGGGGGCGCGGGCAATCAGCCCCAGCATTTT
V gene: TRBV28; clone size: few; J gene: TRBJ2-2; D gene: .; CDR3 protein: CASSFPSRPGELFF; CDR3 DNA: TGTGCCAGCAGTTTTCCCTCCCGGCCCGGGGAGCTGTTTTTT
V gene: TRBV7-6; clone size: few; J gene: TRBJ1-2; D gene: TRBD1; CDR3 protein: CASSSPGTGYYGYTF; CDR3 DNA: TGTGCCAGCAGCTCCCCAGGGACAGGTTACTATGGCTACACCTTC
V gene: TRBV5-3; clone size: few; J gene: TRBJ1-6; D gene: .; CDR3 protein: CARSLRQDRLSYSPLHF; CDR3 DNA: TGTGCCAGAAGCCTCCGACAGGATCGTCTCTCGTATTCACCCCTCCACTTT
V gene: TRBV7-2; clone size: .; J gene: TRBJ2-2; D gene: TRBD1; CDR3 protein: CASRSRDRLTGELFF; CDR3 DNA: TGTGCCAGCAGGTCCCGGGACAGACTCACCGGGGAGCTGTTTTTT
V gene: TRBV11-3; clone size: .; J gene: TRBJ2-1; D gene: .; CDR3 protein: CASSPSGRYNEQFF; CDR3 DNA: TGTGCCAGCAGCCCCTCCGGCAGGTACAATGAGCAGTTCTTC
V gene: TRBV6-4; clone size: .; J gene: TRBJ1-2; D gene: TRBD1; CDR3 protein: CASSEWGDSNYGYTF; CDR3 DNA: TGTGCCAGCAGTGAATGGGGGGACAGCAACTATGGCTACACCTTC
V gene: TRBV20-1; clone size: few; J gene: TRBJ2-1; D gene: TRBD2; CDR3 protein: CSAISGGRNNEQFF; CDR3 DNA: TGCAGTGCTATTAGCGGGGGGCGTAACAATGAGCAGTTCTTC
V gene: TRBV7-7; clone size: .; J gene: TRBJ2-5; D gene: TRBD2; CDR3 protein: CASSPMITSGGGTQYF; CDR3 DNA: TGTGCTAGCAGCCCAATGATAACTAGCGGGGGTGGGACCCAGTACTTC
V gene: TRBV7-2; clone size: .; J gene: TRBJ2-1; D gene: .; CDR3 protein: CASSGRVHNEQFF; CDR3 DNA: TGTGCCAGCAGCGGTAGAGTCCACAATGAGCAGTTCTTC
V gene: TRBV27; clone size: .; J gene: TRBJ2-2; D gene: TRBD2; CDR3 protein: CASSFHLLAGGLNTGELFF; CDR3 DNA: TGTGCCAGCAGTTTCCATTTACTAGCGGGGGGCTTGAACACCGGGGAGCTGTTTTTT
V gene: TRBV7-2; clone size: .; J gene: TRBJ1-2; D gene: .; CDR3 protein: CASSPSGERVSGYTF; CDR3 DNA: TGTGCCAGCAGCCCGAGCGGGGAGAGGGTCTCTGGCTACACCTTC